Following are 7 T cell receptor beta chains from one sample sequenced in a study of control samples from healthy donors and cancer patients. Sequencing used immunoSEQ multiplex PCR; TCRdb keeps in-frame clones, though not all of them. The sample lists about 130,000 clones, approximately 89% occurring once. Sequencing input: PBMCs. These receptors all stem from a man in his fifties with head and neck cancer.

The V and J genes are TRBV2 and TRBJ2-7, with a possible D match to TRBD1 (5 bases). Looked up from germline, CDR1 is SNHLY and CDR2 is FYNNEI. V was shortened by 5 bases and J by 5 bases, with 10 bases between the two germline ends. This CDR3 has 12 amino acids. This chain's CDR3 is CASSCDSHEQYF. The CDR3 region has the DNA TGTGCCAGCAGTTGCGACAGTCACGAGCAGTACTTC. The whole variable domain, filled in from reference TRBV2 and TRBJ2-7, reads EPEVTQTPSHQVTQMGQEVILRCVPISNHLYFYWYRQILGQKVEFLVSFYNNEISEKSEIFDDQFSVERPDGSNFTLKIRSTKLEDSAMYFCASSCDSHEQYFGPGTRLTVT.

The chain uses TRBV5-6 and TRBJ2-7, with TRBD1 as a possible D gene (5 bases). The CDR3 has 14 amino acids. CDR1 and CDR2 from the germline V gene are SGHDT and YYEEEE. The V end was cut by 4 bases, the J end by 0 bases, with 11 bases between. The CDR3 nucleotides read TGTGCCAGCAGCAGGGGTGGGTTCTCCTACGAGCAGTACTTC. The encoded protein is CASSRGGFSYEQYF.

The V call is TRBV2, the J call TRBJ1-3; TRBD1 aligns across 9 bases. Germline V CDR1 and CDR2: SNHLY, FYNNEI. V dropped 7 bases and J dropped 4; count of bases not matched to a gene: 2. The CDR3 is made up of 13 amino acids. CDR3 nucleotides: TGTGCCAGCACCGGACAGGGGGGAAACACCATATATTTT. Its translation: CASTGQGGNTIYF.

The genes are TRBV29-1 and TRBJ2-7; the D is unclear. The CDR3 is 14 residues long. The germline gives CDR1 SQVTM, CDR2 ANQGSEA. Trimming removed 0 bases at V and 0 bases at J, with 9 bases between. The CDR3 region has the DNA TGCAGCGTTGAAGAGGTCGGATTCTCCTACGAGCAGTACTTC. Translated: CSVEEVGFSYEQYF.

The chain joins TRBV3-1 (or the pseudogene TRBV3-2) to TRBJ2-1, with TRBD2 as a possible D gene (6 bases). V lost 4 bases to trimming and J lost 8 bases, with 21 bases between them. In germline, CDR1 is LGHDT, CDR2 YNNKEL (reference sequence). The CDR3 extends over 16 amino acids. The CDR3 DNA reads TGTGCCAGCAGCCCCTCCGGGAGCAAAGGATATTATGAGCAGTTCTTC. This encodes CASSPSGSKGYYEQFF.

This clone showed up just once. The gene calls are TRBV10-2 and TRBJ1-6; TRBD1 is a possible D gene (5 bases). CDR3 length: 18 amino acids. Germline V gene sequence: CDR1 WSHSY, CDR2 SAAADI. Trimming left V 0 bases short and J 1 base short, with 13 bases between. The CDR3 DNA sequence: TGCGCCAGCAGTGAGTCTGCGTGGGGCAGATCCTATAATTCACCCCTCCACTTT. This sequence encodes CASSESAWGRSYNSPLHF.

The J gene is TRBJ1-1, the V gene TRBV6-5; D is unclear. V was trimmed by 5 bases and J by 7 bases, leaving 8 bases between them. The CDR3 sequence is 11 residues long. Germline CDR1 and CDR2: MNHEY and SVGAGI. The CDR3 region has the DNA TGTGCCAGCAGTAATTACGGTGAAGCTTTCTTT. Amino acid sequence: CASSNYGEAFF.